One and the same sample provided the 9 T cell receptor beta chains below, sequenced in a study of shared clonotypes between healthy human individuals. Profiled with immunoSEQ multiplex PCR; TCRdb holds only in-frame clones, not every one. The data hold about 1.1 million clones, with around 78% observed a single time. Source material: memory CD4+ T cells from PBMCs. Subset here: CD45RA-negative fraction. Receptors originate from a young man in good health. Some clones in this sample may be carry-over from other donors' samples.

CDR3 region: CASSPQTGLAKNIQYF. The CDR3 nucleotides are TGCGCCAGCAGCCCGCAGACTGGCCTAGCCAAAAACATTCAGTACTTC. The chain has TRBV4-3 and TRBJ2-4; D not resolved. CDR3 length equals 16 residues. The V end was cut by 4 bases, the J end by 0 bases, with 13 bases between. The germline V gene encodes CDR1 LGHNA and CDR2 YSLEER.

This chain uses TRBV11-1 with TRBJ2-5; TRBD2 matches at 7 bases. The trim removed 6 bases at V and 4 bases at J, leaving 14 bases unmatched. The CDR3 consists of 16 residues. CDR1 is SGHAT and CDR2 is FQDESV in the germline V gene (reference sequence). CDR3 in amino acids: CASRSRWEGRGETQYF. CDR3 sequence (DNA): TGTGCCAGCAGGTCTAGGTGGGAGGGGAGAGGAGAGACCCAGTACTTC. Variable domain in full (rest from reference TRBV11-1 and TRBJ2-5): EAEVAQSPRYKITEKSQAVAFWCDPISGHATLYWYRQILGQGPELLVQFQDESVVDDSQLPKDRFSAERLKGVDSTLKIQPAELGDSAMYLCASRSRWEGRGETQYFGPGTRLLVL.

This rearrangement joins TRBV18 to TRBJ2-7, with D tentatively TRBD1 or TRBD2 (7 bases each). CDR3 length: 13 amino acids. With 4 bases removed from V and 7 bases from J, the gap between germline ends came to 14 bases. From germline, CDR1 is KGHSH and CDR2 LQKENI. The CDR3 DNA reads TGTGCCAGCTCACTCCCAGGGGGGGGTGAGCAGTACTTC. It yields the protein CASSLPGGGEQYF.

The rearrangement joins TRBV5-1 to TRBJ2-1, with D uncertain. V lost 2 bases to trimming and J lost 6 bases, with 6 bases between them. Germline V lookup: CDR1 SGHRS, CDR2 YFSETQ. The length of the CDR3 is 12 residues. CDR3 coding DNA: TGCGCCAGCAGCTTATATTCCAATGAGCAGTTCTTC. This codes for CASSLYSNEQFF.

This chain joins TRBV20-1 and TRBJ1-4; D uncertain. V was shortened by 4 bases and J by 8 bases, with 8 bases between the two germline ends. Germline V CDR1 and CDR2: DFQATT, SNEGSKA (reference sequence). The CDR3 has 11 amino acids. CDR3 in DNA: TGCAGTGCTATAGAGAGGGAAAAACTGTTTTTT. As protein: CSAIEREKLFF.

The chain joins TRBV28 to TRBJ2-5; perhaps TRBD2 as D (6 bases). CDR1 is MDHEN, CDR2 SYDVKM, per germline. The CDR3 loop spans 14 amino acids. V was trimmed by 5 bases and J by 6 bases, leaving 16 bases between them. The CDR3 loop is CASSLPSAPKTQYF. The CDR3 DNA reads TGTGCCAGCAGTCTCCCTAGCGCTCCGAAGACCCAGTACTTC.

This chain connects TRBV5-6 to TRBJ2-3, with 10 bases fitting TRBD1. The CDR3 is 16 residues long. Trimming removed 3 bases from V and 2 bases from J; junction bases left unmatched: 6. In germline, CDR1 is SGHDT, CDR2 YYEEEE. The DNA of the CDR3 is TGTGCCAGCAGCTCGAGGGGACAGGGGAACACAGATACGCAGTATTTT. As protein: CASSSRGQGNTDTQYF.

To note about this clone: This same CDR3 is encoded by further DNA sequences in the sample. The rearrangement joins TRBV18 to TRBJ2-7, with 10 bases aligning to TRBD2. The ends lost 3 bases at V and 3 bases at J; junction bases unmatched: 2. CDR1 and CDR2 (germline): KGHSH, LQKENI. This CDR3 has 14 amino acids. The CDR3 protein is CASSPGLADYEQYF. The CDR3 DNA reads as TGTGCCAGCTCACCTGGACTAGCGGACTACGAGCAGTACTTC.

Worth noting for this clone: The limits of the CDR3 on the DNA are not certain, so only TCRdb's listed CDR3 is given. V usage is TRBV11-2 and J usage is TRBJ1-5. The CDR3 numbers 15 amino acids, ends counted. Germline loops: CDR1 SGHAT, CDR2 FQNNGV. This CDR3 reads CASSLFSGPDQPQHF.